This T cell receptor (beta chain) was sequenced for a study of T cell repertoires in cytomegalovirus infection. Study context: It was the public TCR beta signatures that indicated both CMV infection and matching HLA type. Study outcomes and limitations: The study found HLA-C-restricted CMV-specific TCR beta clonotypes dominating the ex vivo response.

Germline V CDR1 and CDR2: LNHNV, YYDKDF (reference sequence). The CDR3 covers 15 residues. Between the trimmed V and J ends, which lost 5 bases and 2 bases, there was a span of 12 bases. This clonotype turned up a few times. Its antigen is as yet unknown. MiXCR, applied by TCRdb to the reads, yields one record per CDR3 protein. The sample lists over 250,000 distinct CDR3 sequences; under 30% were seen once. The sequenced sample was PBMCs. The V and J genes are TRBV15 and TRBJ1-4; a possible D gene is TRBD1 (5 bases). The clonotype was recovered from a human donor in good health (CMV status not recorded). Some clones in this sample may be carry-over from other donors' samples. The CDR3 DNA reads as TGTGCCACCAGCCCGCTTGGGGGGACTAATGAAAAACTGTTTTTT. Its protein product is CATSPLGGTNEKLFF.